Below, 30 T cell receptor beta chains from the same sample are listed, as sequenced in a study of identical twins. TCRdb redid the calling of the 5' RACE reads with MiXCR, one entry per CDR3 protein. The sample lists 200,000 to 300,000 distinct CDR3 sequences, 8% to 11% seen once, with 8% to 10% in the top ten. The sequenced material came from memory T cells sorted from blood. The receptors originated from a man over 45 in good health.

This clonotype was observed many times. V gene TRBV24-1 combines with J gene TRBJ2-3, with D tentatively TRBD1 (6 bases). Trimming pared 5 bases from V and 2 bases from J, leaving 16 bases between. The CDR3 runs to 16 residues. The germline V gene has CDR1 KGHDR and CDR2 SFDVKD. This CDR3 reads CATSGRLGTNTDTQYF. The CDR3 DNA is TGTGCCACCAGTGGTCGACTCGGGACAAACACAGATACGCAGTATTTT.

Only a few counts were recorded for this clonotype. The rearrangement uses TRBV28 and TRBJ2-3, with 12 bases aligning to TRBD2. The V gene end was trimmed by 5 bases and the J gene end by 0 bases; junction bases not matched to a gene: 18. CDR3 length: 21 amino acids. The germline CDR1 and CDR2 sequences are MDHEN and SYDVKM. The chain's CDR3 is CASSPLASSSGREMSTDTQYF. CDR3 coding DNA: TGTGCCAGCAGTCCACTAGCATCGTCTAGCGGGAGGGAAATGAGCACAGATACGCAGTATTTT.

The J gene is TRBJ1-2, the V gene TRBV5-5, with a weak D call TRBD1 (5 bases). V was pared by 1 base and J by 0 bases, with 16 bases between. The CDR3 spans 17 residues. Per germline, CDR1 SGHKS and CDR2 YYEKEE (reference sequence). In DNA form, the CDR3 reads TGTGCCAGCAGCTTGATCGGGACGGCGGGTACTAACTATGGCTACACCTTC. Amino acid sequence: CASSLIGTAGTNYGYTF.

CDR3 sequence: CSASPPLAGVETQYF. The CDR3 coding sequence is TGCAGTGCTAGCCCTCCCCTAGCGGGGGTAGAGACCCAGTACTTC. The V gene is TRBV20-1, the J gene TRBJ2-5; 10 positions agree with TRBD2. Germline-derived CDR1 and CDR2 are DFQATT and SNEGSKA (reference sequence). The CDR3 covers 15 residues. J lost 4 bases, V lost 3 bases, and 8 bases had no gene match.

The CDR3, as DNA: TGCAGTGCTAGAGACAGGGCTTTGAATGAGCAGTTCTTC. Residues: CSARDRALNEQFF. This chain uses TRBV20-1 with TRBJ2-1; D is possibly TRBD1 (5 bases). Trimming removed 0 bases from V and 7 bases from J, with 10 bases in between. Germline-derived CDR1 and CDR2 are DFQATT and SNEGSKA (reference sequence). There are 13 residues in the CDR3.

This clonotype was recorded many times. The CDR3 nucleotides read TGTGCCAGCAGTTACCCGGAAACAGATACGCAGTATTTT. It specifies CASSYPETDTQYF. J is TRBJ2-3 and V is TRBV6-6, with D hard to call. The V and J ends lost 2 bases and 3 bases respectively, with 6 bases between them. The CDR3 length is 13 residues. Germline V gene data show CDR1 as MNHNY and CDR2 as SVGAGI (reference sequence).

There are a few counts of this clonotype. The chain employs TRBV29-1 and TRBJ2-5, with 7 bases identical to TRBD1. CDR3 length: 14 residues. The trim removed 4 bases at V and 5 bases at J, leaving 10 bases unmatched. CDR1 and CDR2 (germline): SQVTM, ANQGSEA. The CDR3 loop is CSVGGRGTTETQYF. CDR3 DNA: TGCAGCGTTGGGGGCAGGGGGACCACGGAGACCCAGTACTTC.

A note on this clonotype: Possible read error: a much larger clone is one base away. V and J are TRBV4-1 and TRBJ1-2; TRBD1 might be the D (6 bases). CDR1 is MGHRA, CDR2 YSYEKL, per germline. The CDR3 has 15 amino acids. CDR3 residues: CACSQAGVRADGYTF. The CDR3 bases are TGCGCCTGCAGCCAGGCAGGGGTTAGGGCTGATGGCTACACCTTC.

Many counts were recorded for this clonotype. The chain couples TRBV20-1 to TRBJ2-1; TRBD2 matches at 12 bases. V shed 0 bases, J shed 8 bases, and the junction held 5 bases outside the gene matches. This CDR3 is built from 15 residues. Germline loops: CDR1 DFQATT, CDR2 SNEGSKA (reference sequence). CDR3 loop: CSARDLAGGLDEQFF. The CDR3 nucleotides read TGCAGTGCTAGAGACCTAGCGGGGGGGCTGGATGAGCAGTTCTTC.

This clonotype has just a few counts. This sequence joins TRBV5-6 and TRBJ1-1; tentatively, D is TRBD1 (5 bases). The ends were cut back, 0 bases at V and 3 bases at J, with 9 bases in the middle. Per the germline V gene, CDR1 is SGHDT and CDR2 is YYEEEE. The CDR3 is made up of 14 amino acids. The CDR3 DNA is TGTGCCAGCAGCTTGGTTGGAGGGGACACTGAAGCTTTCTTT. This codes for CASSLVGGDTEAFF.

This clonotype was picked up many times. The rearrangement joins TRBV7-8 to TRBJ1-5; 9 nucleotides match TRBD1. The germline CDR1 and CDR2 sequences are SGHVS and FQNEAQ. CDR3 length equals 16 residues. V lost 5 bases, J lost 4 bases, and 9 bases stayed unmatched. The CDR3 sequence is CASSIYVTGGNQPQHF. In DNA, the CDR3 is TGTGCCAGCAGCATCTACGTGACAGGGGGGAATCAGCCCCAGCATTTT.

At least ten counts were recorded for this clonotype. The CDR3 coding sequence is TGTGCCAGCAGTGAAGCGGTAGGACCCGTCACTGAAGCTTTCTTT. Its translation is CASSEAVGPVTEAFF. The gene calls are TRBV6-1 and TRBJ1-1; D unresolved. This CDR3 is 15 amino acids long. V was cut by 0 bases and J by 4 bases, with 12 bases left in between. Germline V gene lookup returns CDR1 MNHNS and CDR2 SASEGT.

This clonotype appeared many times. The chain couples TRBV7-2 to TRBJ2-5; tentatively, D is TRBD1 (6 bases). Germline CDR1 and CDR2: SGHTA and FQGNSA. Trimming cost V 5 bases and J 2 bases, with 12 bases left between them. The CDR3 spans 14 residues. Here the CDR3 reads CASSISRGQETQYF. Written as DNA, the CDR3 is TGTGCCAGCAGCATTAGCAGGGGACAAGAGACCCAGTACTTC.

This clonotype has more than one count but fewer than ten. This chain uses TRBV19 with TRBJ2-3; 8 bases are a match to TRBD1. CDR3 length equals 14 residues. J gave up 6 bases and V 4 bases, and 6 bases lay outside the gene matches. Per germline, CDR1 LNHDA and CDR2 SQIVND (reference sequence). The CDR3 sequence is CASSNGQGSDTQYF. The DNA for the CDR3 is TGTGCCAGTAGTAACGGACAGGGATCTGATACGCAGTATTTT.

CDR3 DNA: TGTGCCAGCAGCTTAGAGAATCTAGCGCGGAGCTCTGGGGCCAACGTCCTGACTTTC. Amino acid sequence: CASSLENLARSSGANVLTF. The gene calls are TRBV11-1 and TRBJ2-6; weak D call: TRBD2 (6 bases). The V gene's germline CDR1 is SGHAT and CDR2 FQDESV (reference sequence). The germline V and J ends were trimmed by 1 base and 0 bases, with 16 bases remaining between them. The CDR3 contains 19 residues.

The chain is built from TRBV6-2 or TRBV6-3 and TRBJ2-4; possibly TRBD1 or TRBD2 for D (5 bases each). Trimming cost V 6 bases and J 0 bases, with 21 bases left between them. The CDR3 totals 18 residues. The germline V gene encodes CDR1 MNHEY and CDR2 SVGEGT. This chain's CDR3 is CASSSGTDPQGAKNIQYF. DNA for the CDR3: TGTGCCAGCAGCTCCGGGACGGACCCTCAGGGAGCCAAAAACATTCAGTACTTC.

This chain connects TRBV18 to TRBJ2-2, with TRBD1 matching 7 bases. The CDR3 totals 14 residues. Germline V lookup: CDR1 KGHSH, CDR2 LQKENI. J gave up 5 bases and V 8 bases, and 8 bases lay outside the gene matches. CDR3 amino acids: CASRGQSWTGELFF. CDR3 sequence (DNA): TGTGCCAGCCGGGGACAGTCCTGGACCGGGGAGCTGTTTTTT. Filled out from reference TRBV18 and TRBJ2-2, the complete variable domain reads NAGVMQNPRHLVRRRGQEARLRCSPMKGHSHVYWYRQLPEEGLKFMVYLQKENIIDESGMPKERFSAEFPKEGPSILRIQQVVRGDSAAYFCASRGQSWTGELFFGEGSRLTVL.

V gene TRBV29-1 combines with J gene TRBJ2-7; the D gene is possibly TRBD1 (5 bases). V lost 4 bases to trimming and J lost 1 base, with 11 bases between them. The CDR3 runs 13 residues. Germline V gives CDR1 SQVTM, CDR2 ANQGSEA. The CDR3 loop reads CSVVNQGSYEQYF. In DNA form, the CDR3 reads TGCAGCGTTGTAAATCAGGGATCCTACGAGCAGTACTTC.

About this clonotype itself: The conserved phenylalanine or tryptophan normally closing the CDR3 is absent here, so this likely arose from a read error. The chain couples TRBV2 to TRBJ2-5; D not certain. Trimming cost V 5 bases and J 2 bases, with 3 bases left between them. Germline V gene lookup returns CDR1 SNHLY and CDR2 FYNNEI. This CDR3 has 11 amino acids. The CDR3 region has the DNA TGTGCCAGCAGTCGTCAAGAGACCCAGTACTCC. Its protein is CASSRQETQYS.

This clonotype has ten or more counts. This chain uses TRBV10-3 with TRBJ1-1, with D perhaps TRBD1 (6 bases). The CDR3 is 15 residues long. Germline V lookup: CDR1 ENHRY, CDR2 SYGVKD. V lost 6 bases to trimming and J lost 1 base, with 15 bases between them. The CDR3 is CAISEPGHANTEAFF. The CDR3 DNA reads TGTGCCATCAGCGAACCGGGACACGCGAACACTGAAGCTTTCTTT.

This clonotype was recorded many times. This sequence joins TRBV9 and TRBJ2-2, with D uncertain. Trimming took off 0 bases at V and 3 bases at J, with 12 bases between the two ends. Per the germline V gene, CDR1 is SGDLS and CDR2 is YYNGEE. The CDR3 sequence is 16 residues long. The CDR3 here is CASSVAPSPDTGELFF. The CDR3 bases are TGTGCCAGCAGCGTAGCTCCTAGTCCGGACACCGGGGAGCTGTTTTTT. The variable domain in full, completed from reference TRBV9 and TRBJ2-2, reads DSGVTQTPKHLITATGQRVTLRCSPRSGDLSVYWYQQSLDQGLQFLIQYYNGEERAKGNILERFSAQQFPDLHSELNLSSLELGDSALYFCASSVAPSPDTGELFFGEGSRLTVL.

This clonotype was found many times. The V call is TRBV7-2, the J call TRBJ2-7; 10 bases agree with TRBD2. Trimming at V came to 5 bases and at J to 1 base, leaving 5 bases not matched to a gene. Per germline, CDR1 SGHTA and CDR2 FQGNSA. This CDR3 region has 15 residues. In DNA, the CDR3 is TGTGCCAGCAGCCCCAGACTAGCGGGTTCCTACGAGCAGTACTTC. As protein: CASSPRLAGSYEQYF.

This clonotype was seen a few times. CDR3 in amino acids: CASSGTSGGPDTQYF. The CDR3 coding sequence is TGTGCCAGCAGCGGGACTAGCGGGGGGCCAGATACGCAGTATTTT. The rearrangement links TRBV9 to TRBJ2-3; 14 nucleotides agree with TRBD2. This CDR3 is built from 15 residues. The germline CDR1 and CDR2 sequences are SGDLS and YYNGEE. V lost 3 bases, J lost 4 bases, and 1 base stayed unmatched.

V usage is TRBV20-1 and J usage is TRBJ2-3; D might be TRBD1 or TRBD2, each matching 5 bases. This CDR3 spans 14 amino acids. V lost 1 base to trimming and J lost 5 bases, with 13 bases between them. CDR1 is DFQATT and CDR2 is SNEGSKA in the germline V gene (reference sequence). The chain's CDR3 is CSARVRGVRDTQYF. CDR3 bases: TGCAGTGCTAGAGTTAGGGGAGTGCGAGATACGCAGTATTTT.

This clonotype was recorded a few times. It may be a read error: a sequence one base away is much more abundant. The chain couples TRBV5-5 to TRBJ2-7; a possible D gene is TRBD1 (6 bases). The J call may be wrong; the DNA end is better matched by TRBJ2-1. Germline V gene sequence: CDR1 SGHKS, CDR2 YYEKEE (reference sequence). CDR3 length: 14 residues. CDR3 sequence: CASSLRTATYEQFF. The CDR3 DNA sequence: TGTGCCAGCAGCTTAAGGACAGCTACCTACGAGCAGTTCTTC.

At least ten counts were recorded for this clonotype. This rearrangement joins TRBV9 to TRBJ2-3; D remains ambiguous. The CDR3 length is 16 residues. The V end was cut by 0 bases, the J end by 0 bases, with 11 bases between. In germline, CDR1 is SGDLS, CDR2 YYNGEE. CDR3 sequence: CASSVGVSVSTDTQYF. The CDR3 nucleotides read TGTGCCAGCAGCGTAGGTGTCAGCGTTAGCACAGATACGCAGTATTTT.

The rearrangement joins TRBV3-1 to TRBJ2-7; D is undetermined. The CDR3 sequence is 14 residues long. The germline gives CDR1 LGHDT, CDR2 YNNKEL (reference sequence). Trimming took off 0 bases at V and 3 bases at J, with 9 bases between the two ends. The CDR3 reads CASSQDVNSYEQYF. The CDR3 coding sequence is TGTGCCAGCAGCCAAGATGTCAACAGCTACGAGCAGTACTTC.

The chain recombines TRBV11-2 with TRBJ1-1; weak D call: TRBD1 (5 bases). The CDR3 has 16 amino acids. Germline CDR1 SGHAT, CDR2 FQNNGV. The ends were cut back, 7 bases at V and 5 bases at J, with 23 bases in the middle. This CDR3 is CASKAPQGWRRTEAFF. CDR3 DNA sequence: TGTGCCAGCAAAGCCCCGCAGGGTTGGAGGCGGACTGAAGCTTTCTTT.

The gene calls are TRBV5-1 and TRBJ2-2; 12 bases align to TRBD2. The germline CDR1 and CDR2 sequences are SGHRS and YFSETQ. This CDR3 has 18 residues. V was pared by 7 bases and J by 1 base, with 11 bases of the junction left unmatched. The CDR3 nucleotides read TGCGCCAGCTCCGGTCCGACTAGCGGGGGCCGGAACACCGGGGAGCTGTTTTTT. Residues: CASSGPTSGGRNTGELFF.

With regard to this clonotype: This may stem from a read error, because a much larger clone lies one nucleotide away. The V and J genes are TRBV20-1 and TRBJ2-5, with 14 positions matching TRBD2. Germline CDR1 reads DFQATT; CDR2 reads SNEGSKA (reference sequence). The CDR3 sequence is 17 residues long. The CDR3: CSANPGLAGAGQETRYF. CDR3 nucleotides: TGCAGTGCTAACCCGGGACTAGCGGGAGCGGGACAAGAGACCCGGTACTTC.